The 26 T cell receptor beta chains reported below all come from one sample, sequenced in a study of T cell clonality in common variable immunodeficiency. The table came from immunoSEQ multiplex PCR; TCRdb's copy has only in-frame clones and leaves some out. The sample shows 40,000 to 60,000 clones, none of them appearing just once. Material: peripheral blood mononuclear cells. All receptors come from a person aged 18-69 years in good health.

The CDR3 DNA, read in part, is TGTGCCAGCTCACTACCGAAACTTCCGGGACAGGGCGTGGTGAATGGC. It codes for CASSLPKLPGQGVVNG. The whole CDR3 is CASSLPKLPGQGVVNGYTF. This rearrangement joins TRBV18 to TRBJ1-2, with TRBD1 identical over 9 bases. With the read ending 3 residues before the CDR3 end, the germline J gene is used to fill in that end. V lost 4 bases and J lost 6; bases outside the gene matches: 21. The germline V gene encodes CDR1 KGHSH and CDR2 LQKENI. The CDR3 covers 19 residues. Combining the CDR3 with reference TRBV18 and TRBJ1-2 gives the whole variable domain NAGVMQNPRHLVRRRGQEARLRCSPMKGHSHVYWYRQLPEEGLKFMVYLQKENIIDESGMPKERFSAEFPKEGPSILRIQQVVRGDSAAYFCASSLPKLPGQGVVNGYTFGSGTRLTVV.

This clone was seen repeatedly, ten times or more. CDR3 bases read: TGCAGTAGCGGGGGCGACACAGATACG. It translates to CSSGGDTDT. The CDR3 in full is CSSGGDTDTQYF. This chain links TRBV20-1 with TRBJ2-3, with TRBD2 matching 8 bases. Read data end 3 residues before the CDR3 end; the end is taken from the germline J gene. The junction had 3 bases not matched to a gene; V was cut back by 8 bases and J by 2 bases. The CDR3 is 12 residues long. Germline V CDR1 and CDR2: DFQATT, SNEGSKA (reference sequence).

There are many counts of this clone. Read sequence stops 3 residues before the CDR3 end, and the germline J gene provides the missing end. V usage is TRBV5-1 and J usage is TRBJ2-1; D ambiguous. The CDR3 loop spans 14 amino acids. Deletions cut 2 bases from V and 6 bases from J, with 12 bases between. Germline V gives CDR1 SGHRS, CDR2 YFSETQ. The CDR3 region is CASSLLNVGNEQFF. The sequenced CDR3 bases are TGCGCCAGCAGCTTACTTAACGTCGGCAATGAG. Filled out from reference TRBV5-1 and TRBJ2-1, the complete variable domain reads KAGVTQTPRYLIKTRGQQVTLSCSPISGHRSVSWYQQTPGQGLQFLFEYFSETQRNKGNFPGRFSGRQFSNSRSEMNVSTLELGDSALYLCASSLLNVGNEQFFGPGTRLTVL.

On this clone itself: The read stops 3 residues short of the end of the CDR3; the missing end is completed from the germline J gene. V gene TRBV7-9 combines with J gene TRBJ1-3; 7 nucleotides line up with TRBD1. Germline V CDR1 and CDR2: SEHNR, FQNEAQ (reference sequence). V lost 10 bases, J lost 5 bases, and 8 bases stayed unmatched. The CDR3 has 13 residues. CDR3 DNA (partial): TGTGCCATACACCAGGGGGATAGAAACACC. It codes for CAIHQGDRNT. The entire CDR3 protein is CAIHQGDRNTIYF. Full variable domain (rest looked up from reference TRBV7-9 and TRBJ1-3): DTGVSQNPRHKITKRGQNVTFRCDPISEHNRLYWYRQTLGQGPEFLTYFQNEAQLEKSRLLSDRFSAERPKGSFSTLEIQRTEQGDSAMYLCAIHQGDRNTIYFGEGSWLTVV.

This clone was seen at least ten times. The CDR3: CASSDTDRAGELFF. Partial CDR3 DNA: TGTGCCAGCAGTGATACGGACAGGGCCGGGGAG. The chain carries TRBV6-4 and TRBJ2-2, with 8 bases that match TRBD1. Read data end 3 residues before the CDR3 end; the end is taken from the germline J gene. J gave up 6 bases and V 3 bases, and 3 bases lay outside the gene matches. CDR1 is MRHNA, CDR2 SNTAGT, per germline. The CDR3 is made up of 14 amino acids.

This clone was counted many times. The read is 3 residues too short to cover the CDR3 end, so that end is filled in from the germline J gene. V is TRBV11-2 and J is TRBJ1-2; a possible D gene is TRBD1 (6 bases). CDR3 length: 14 residues. Germline V gene sequence: CDR1 SGHAT, CDR2 FQNNGV. V lost 1 base to trimming and J lost 4 bases, with 10 bases between them. Incomplete CDR3 DNA: TGTGCCAGCAGCTTAGCAGGACAGACCTATGGC. It specifies CASSLAGQTYG. The CDR3 reads in full as CASSLAGQTYGYTF.

This clone was seen ten or more times. The read finishes 3 residues shy of the CDR3 end, and the germline J gene is used to complete it. V and J are TRBV12-3 or TRBV12-4 and TRBJ2-7, with D possibly being TRBD2 (6 bases). With 6 bases removed from V and 6 bases from J, the gap between germline ends came to 12 bases. CDR3 length equals 12 residues. The part of the CDR3 DNA that was read is TGTGCCAGCAGCTACCGACTAGTCGAG. It codes for CASSYRLVE. The whole CDR3 sequence is CASSYRLVEQYF.

This clone showed up many times. The read ends 3 residues shy of where the CDR3 ends; the end is completed using the germline J gene. The genes are TRBV12-3 or TRBV12-4 and TRBJ2-7, with 9 bases lining up with TRBD1. Trimming cost V 6 bases and J 0 bases; bases outside gene matches: 9. The CDR3 is 16 amino acids. The sequenced part of the CDR3 DNA is TGTGCCAGCAGAAAACTGGGACAGGGAAACTCCTACGAG. This encodes CASRKLGQGNSYE. The full CDR3 protein is CASRKLGQGNSYEQYF.

This clone has only a few counts. The sequenced fragment ends 3 residues before the CDR3 boundary, so the rest is inferred from the germline J gene. This chain links TRBV11-2 with TRBJ2-2; D not resolved. From germline, CDR1 is SGHAT and CDR2 FQNNGV. The V gene lost 5 bases and the J gene lost 8 bases, with 18 bases spanning the gap. There are 15 residues in the CDR3. Partial CDR3 DNA: TGTGCCAGCAGCCACATCCGCTCGCGGATGGGGGAG. Encoded protein: CASSHIRSRMGE. The CDR3, in full, reads CASSHIRSRMGELFF.

This clone occurred many times. The read ends 3 residues before the CDR3 terminus; that terminus is restored from the germline J gene. This chain links TRBV6-2 or TRBV6-3 with TRBJ2-1; TRBD2 aligns across 9 bases. After removal of 0 bases from V and 8 bases from J, the junction contained 5 bases not matched to a gene. The CDR3 extends over 15 amino acids. The germline V gene encodes CDR1 MNHEY and CDR2 SVGEGT. The sequenced CDR3 bases are TGTGCCAGCAGTTACTCTAGCGGGGGAGGGGATGAG. Its translation is CASSYSSGGGDE. The entire CDR3 reads CASSYSSGGGDEQFF.

This clone was recorded a few times. The part of the CDR3 DNA that was read is TGTGCCAGCAGAGACGGTGGACGGAGCGGGAACACTGAA. It specifies CASRDGGRSGNTE. Given in full, the CDR3 is CASRDGGRSGNTEAFF. This chain joins TRBV6-2 or TRBV6-3 and TRBJ1-1; no clear D gene. Coverage ceases 3 residues before the CDR3 finishes, and the germline J gene fills in the end. This CDR3 is built from 16 residues. The V end was cut by 6 bases, the J end by 1 base, with 18 bases between. Germline CDR1 and CDR2: MNHEY and SVGEGT.

The sample holds many counts of this clone. The read is 3 residues too short to cover the CDR3 end, so that end is filled in from the germline J gene. The chain links TRBV19 to TRBJ2-5, with 9 bases identical to TRBD2. Unmatched junction bases numbered 9, after V lost 6 bases and J lost 1 base. In germline, CDR1 is LNHDA, CDR2 SQIVND (reference sequence). CDR3 length: 16 residues. CDR3 DNA, as far as it was read: TGTGCCAGTAGCCCCTTGGGGCGGGGGGGCCAAGAGACC. Amino acid sequence: CASSPLGRGGQET. The complete CDR3 reads CASSPLGRGGQETQYF.

This clone was detected many times. The CDR3 end lies 3 residues beyond the end of the read and is filled in from the germline J gene. This chain joins TRBV6-1 and TRBJ2-7, with 8 positions matching TRBD1. The V and J ends lost 4 bases and 6 bases, in that order; junction bases with no gene match: 8. CDR3 size: 14 residues. Germline values: CDR1 MNHNS, CDR2 SASEGT. The sequenced part of the CDR3 DNA is TGTGCCAGCAGTGCAGGGACAGGTGCTCGCGAG. Encoded protein: CASSAGTGARE. The whole CDR3 protein reads CASSAGTGAREQYF.

This clone was picked up many times. The read ends 3 residues shy of where the CDR3 ends; the end is completed using the germline J gene. This rearrangement joins TRBV6-7 to TRBJ2-3; D may be TRBD2 (5 bases). TRBV6-7 is sorted into the ORF group, with uncertain function. Trimming left V 4 bases short and J 1 base short, with 9 bases between. The CDR3 totals 14 residues. The CDR3 bases that were read are TGTGCCAGCAGTTTACTAGTTCGCACAGATACG. It translates to CASSLLVRTDT. The full CDR3 sequence reads CASSLLVRTDTQYF.

The sample holds many counts of this clone. Read coverage stops 3 residues before the CDR3 terminus; the germline J gene supplies the remainder. The rearrangement links TRBV12-3 or TRBV12-4 to TRBJ2-5; TRBD1 aligns across 11 bases. The CDR3 length is 15 residues. V shed 6 bases, J shed 5 bases, and the junction held 8 bases outside the gene matches. The CDR3 loop reads CASRRTGGALETQYF. The part of the CDR3 DNA that was read is TGTGCCAGCAGGCGGACAGGGGGCGCACTGGAGACC.

This clone was seen a handful of times. The CDR3 extends 3 residues past the end of the read, so its final part is completed from the germline J gene. This chain links TRBV20-1 with TRBJ2-5, with 7 bases aligning to TRBD1. The trim removed 3 bases at V and 5 bases at J, leaving 12 bases unmatched. This CDR3 comprises 15 residues. The germline gives CDR1 DFQATT, CDR2 SNEGSKA (reference sequence). The CDR3 sequence is CSASSPYTGDETQYF. Partial CDR3 DNA: TGCAGTGCTAGTTCCCCTTATACAGGGGACGAGACC.

Many counts were recorded for this clone. The read ends 3 residues before the CDR3 terminus; that terminus is restored from the germline J gene. This sequence joins TRBV18 and TRBJ1-3, with no clear D. Germline V CDR1 and CDR2: KGHSH, LQKENI. This CDR3 has 16 residues. V lost 6 bases and J 0 bases, leaving 15 bases between the germline ends. The CDR3 sequence is CASSPEQSNSGNTIYF. The sequenced CDR3 bases are TGTGCCAGCTCCCCCGAACAGTCGAACTCTGGAAACACC.

As for this clone: The read ends 3 residues early relative to the CDR3; the germline J gene fills the gap. The genes are TRBV2 and TRBJ1-6; D unclear. The CDR3 extends over 17 amino acids. V gave up 5 bases and J gave up 0 bases, with 14 bases separating them. CDR1 and CDR2 (germline): SNHLY, FYNNEI. The CDR3 loop is CASSPRVGRSYNSPLHF. The sequenced part of the CDR3 DNA is TGTGCCAGCAGTCCCCGGGTTGGCCGCTCCTATAATTCACCC.

This clone has just a few counts. CDR3 DNA, as far as it was read: TGCAGTGCTAGAGGGGGCATGAACACTGAA. As protein: CSARGGMNTE. The full-length CDR3 reads as CSARGGMNTEAFF. The V call is TRBV20-1, the J call TRBJ1-1, with D maybe TRBD1 (5 bases). Read sequence stops 3 residues before the CDR3 end, and the germline J gene provides the missing end. CDR1 and CDR2 (germline): DFQATT, SNEGSKA (reference sequence). Trimming left V 1 base short and J 0 bases short, with 6 bases between. CDR3 length equals 13 residues.

This clone was picked up a small number of times. The CDR3 end falls 3 residues outside the read, so it is completed with the germline J gene. The chain joins TRBV20-1 to TRBJ2-3, with D possibly being TRBD2 (5 bases). The CDR3 is 13 amino acids. Germline CDR1 DFQATT, CDR2 SNEGSKA (reference sequence). The CDR3 sequence is CSALLLDQETQYF. The part of the CDR3 DNA that was read is TGCAGTGCTCTCCTACTAGACCAAGAGACG.

In regard to this clone: The CDR3 goes on 3 residues after the read ends, and that part is filled in from the germline J gene. The genes are TRBV7-2 and TRBJ1-2; D gene ambiguous. Germline-derived CDR1 and CDR2 are SGHTA and FQGNSA. There are 12 residues in the CDR3. CDR3 DNA, as far as it was read: TGTGCCAGCAGCTTAATTGCCTACGAC. It encodes CASSLIAYD. The entire CDR3 reads CASSLIAYDYTF.

This clone was found many times. The DNA read from the CDR3 is TGTGCCAGCACCCTTACACTGAACACTGAA. It yields the protein CASTLTLNTE. The entire CDR3 is CASTLTLNTEAFF. This sequence joins TRBV6-2 or TRBV6-3 and TRBJ1-1; D call uncertain. The read stops 3 residues short of the end of the CDR3; the missing end is completed from the germline J gene. The CDR3 has 13 amino acids. CDR1 is MNHEY and CDR2 is SVGEGT in the germline V gene. V was cut by 7 bases and J by 0 bases, with 9 bases left in between.

This clone was detected many times. The read halts 3 residues ahead of the CDR3 end, with the missing end drawn from the germline J gene. V and J are TRBV7-9 and TRBJ2-7, with TRBD2 matching 9 bases. The germline gives CDR1 SEHNR, CDR2 FQNEAQ (reference sequence). The V segment lost 4 bases and the J segment 2 bases; nucleotides outside the gene matches: 6. This CDR3 is 15 amino acids long. The sequenced part of the CDR3 DNA is TGTGCCAGCAGCTCACCTAGCGGGAAGACCTACGAG. Amino acids: CASSSPSGKTYE. The whole CDR3 sequence reads CASSSPSGKTYEQYF.

This clone showed up many times. The read stops 3 residues short of the end of the CDR3; the missing end is completed from the germline J gene. The rearrangement links TRBV19 to TRBJ2-7; 13 bases are shared with TRBD2. This CDR3 comprises 16 residues. The ends lost 3 bases at V and 1 base at J; junction bases unmatched: 3. Germline CDR1 LNHDA, CDR2 SQIVND (reference sequence). The CDR3 is CASSIRTSGGSYEQYF. Incomplete CDR3 DNA: TGTGCCAGTAGTATTAGGACTAGCGGGGGATCCTACGAG.

For this clone: A read error may be the cause here, since a much bigger clone is one base away. Read data end 3 residues before the CDR3 end; the end is taken from the germline J gene. The chain has TRBV2 and TRBJ1-4; D possibly corresponds to TRBD1 (5 bases). V was pared by 11 bases and J by 0 bases, with 13 bases between. CDR1 and CDR2 from the germline V gene are SNHLY and FYNNEI. This CDR3 is 14 amino acids long. The sequenced part of the CDR3 DNA is TGTGCCGGCACTAGGGGAACAACTAATGAAAAA. Protein sequence: CAGTRGTTNEK. The whole CDR3 sequence is CAGTRGTTNEKLFF. The complete variable domain, with remaining parts taken from reference TRBV2 and TRBJ1-4, reads EPEVTQTPSHQVTQMGQEVILRCVPISNHLYFYWYRQILGQKVEFLVSFYNNEISEKSEIFDDQFSVERPDGSNFTLKIRSTKLEDSAMYFCAGTRGTTNEKLFFGSGTQLSVL.

This clone was counted ten times or more. From the germline J gene comes the end of the CDR3, since the read stops 3 residues before it. Other nucleotide sequences in the sample specify the same CDR3. V is TRBV5-1 and J is TRBJ1-2; possible D gene TRBD1, 6 bases. Germline loops: CDR1 SGHRS, CDR2 YFSETQ. The CDR3 is 14 residues long. The V and J ends lost 4 bases and 4 bases respectively, with 14 bases between them. The sequenced part of the CDR3 DNA is TGCGCCAGCAGCAGGACAGAAGCCCTCTATGGC. It is translated as CASSRTEALYG. In full, the CDR3 is CASSRTEALYGYTF.